This TCR beta chain is from a study of blood T cell repertoires in COVID-19 (dated by TCRdb to 2019 to 2021). Study-level background: Samples from collaborators originated in the United States, Italy and Spain and spanned both the acute and convalescent phases of COVID-19. The prospective study material was composed of cDNA or gDNA derived from T cells, B-cell-depleted T cells, or PBMCs. Subjects who had been exposed to COVID-19, were actively infected with it, or had recovered from it provided the deeply sampled blood TCRbeta repertoires that made up the dataset. The repertoires were made available in a free public database intended to serve as a resource for research on the immune response to SARS-CoV-2. Samples came from the ongoing ImmuneRACE study (first 160 participants) plus 1,254 subjects from 6 global collaborators. A de-identified subject ID, COVID-19 status, age in years and sex were almost always included in the sample metadata. Where available, HLA class I and class II types were obtained from metadata supplied by the sample provider rather than from assay-based typing. General study outcomes and caveats: The quantity of clinical and demographic metadata differed by source and by participant and was supplied without curation.

TCRbeta CDR3 regions were amplified from genomic DNA using the immunoSEQ Assay, a bias-controlled multiplex PCR. The original methods were these. The number of nucleated cells in each sample was estimated from the amplification of reference gene primers within the assay. Sequence reads were collapsed and filtered to measure the absolute abundance of every unique TCRbeta CDR3 rearrangement. For each sample, productive Simpson clonality was calculated as the square root of Simpson's diversity index over productive rearrangements. Not all clones reach the TCRdb copy of this immuneACCESS table, which keeps in-frame sequences only. Checked studies attribute under half of the gap to unresolved V genes and leave the rest unexplained. Clone size and V and J calls were adopted from that table, with D and trimming inferred from the DNA. This sample lists roughly 400,000 clones; around 90% were detected once. Together, the top ten hold roughly 2% of the sample.

CDR3 length: 15 amino acids, cysteine to phenylalanine. The DNA shown is the 45-base CDR3, in frame from base 1. Relative to germline, V is missing 4 bases and J is missing 6 bases, with 6 bases of the junction outside any gene match. The germline V gene supplies CDR1 SGDLS and CDR2 YYNGEE. Participants in the prospective study were enrolled through a virtual design, were aged roughly 18 to 100 years, and lived in roughly 26 United States geographic areas. Cohort assignment in the prospective study relied on participant-reported clinical history from a screening survey and a study questionnaire. In the prospective study, mobile phlebotomists collected whole blood, serum and a nasopharyngeal or oropharyngeal swab from each participant. Prospective study participants could optionally give additional blood draws and questionnaires over a roughly 2-month period. Before DNA extraction, prospective study blood samples were shipped either frozen or at room temperature.

With regard to this clone: Its specific antigen is unknown. The record has no base qualities; no much larger clone is one base away. Other nucleotide sequences in the sample specify the same CDR3.

The TCR sequence derives from a woman in her 40s with acute COVID-19. Specimen: PBMCs or T cells enriched from blood (not recorded which). The chain was built from TRBV9 and TRBJ2-1, with 11 junctional bases fitting TRBD2. The nucleotide sequence is given as TGTGCCAGCAGCATTAGCGGGGGGGCCGGCAATGAGCAGTTCTTC. This translates into CASSISGGAGNEQFF. The variable domain in full, with residues beyond the CDR3 obtained from the reference TRBV9 and TRBJ2-1 genes, is DSGVTQTPKHLITATGQRVTLRCSPRSGDLSVYWYQQSLDQGLQFLIQYYNGEERAKGNILERFSAQQFPDLHSELNLSSLELGDSALYFCASSISGGAGNEQFFGPGTRLTVL.